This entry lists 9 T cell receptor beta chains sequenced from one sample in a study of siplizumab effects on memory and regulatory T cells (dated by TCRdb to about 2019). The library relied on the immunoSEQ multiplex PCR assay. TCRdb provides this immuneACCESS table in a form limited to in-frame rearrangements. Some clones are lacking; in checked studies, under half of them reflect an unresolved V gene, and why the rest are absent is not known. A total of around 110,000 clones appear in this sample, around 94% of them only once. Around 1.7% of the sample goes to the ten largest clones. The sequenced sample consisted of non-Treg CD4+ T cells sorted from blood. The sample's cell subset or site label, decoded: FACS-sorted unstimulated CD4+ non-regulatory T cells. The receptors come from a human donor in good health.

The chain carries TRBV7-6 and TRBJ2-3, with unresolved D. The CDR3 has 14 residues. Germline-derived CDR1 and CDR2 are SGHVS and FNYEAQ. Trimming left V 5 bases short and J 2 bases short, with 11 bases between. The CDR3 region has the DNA TGTGCCAGCAGCCTTACTACTGTCACAGATACGCAGTATTTT. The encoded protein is CASSLTTVTDTQYF.

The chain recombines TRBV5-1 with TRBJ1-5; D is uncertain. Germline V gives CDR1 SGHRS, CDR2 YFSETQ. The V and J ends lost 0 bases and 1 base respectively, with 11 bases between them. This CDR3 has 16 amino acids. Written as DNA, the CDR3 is TGCGCCAGCAGCTTGGCAGGTCTGGGGAGCAATCAGCCCCAGCATTTT. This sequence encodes CASSLAGLGSNQPQHF.

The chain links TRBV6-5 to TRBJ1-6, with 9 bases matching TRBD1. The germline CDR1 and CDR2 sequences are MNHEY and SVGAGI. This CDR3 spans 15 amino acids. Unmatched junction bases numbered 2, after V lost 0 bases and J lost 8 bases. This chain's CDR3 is CASSYSGQGHSPLHF. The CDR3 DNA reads TGTGCCAGCAGTTACTCGGGACAGGGTCATTCACCCCTCCACTTT.

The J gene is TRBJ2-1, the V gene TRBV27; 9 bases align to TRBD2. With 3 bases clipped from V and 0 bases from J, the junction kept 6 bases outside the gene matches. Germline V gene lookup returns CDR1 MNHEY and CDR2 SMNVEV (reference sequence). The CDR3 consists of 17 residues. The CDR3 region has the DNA TGTGCCAGCAGTTTTCGGCGGGGGGGAACCTCCTACAATGAGCAGTTCTTC. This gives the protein CASSFRRGGTSYNEQFF.

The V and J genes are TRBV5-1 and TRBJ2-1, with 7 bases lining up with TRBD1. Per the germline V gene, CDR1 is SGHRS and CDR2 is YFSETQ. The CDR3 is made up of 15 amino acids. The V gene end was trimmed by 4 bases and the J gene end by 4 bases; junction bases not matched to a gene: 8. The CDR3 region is CASSRDRVWYNEQFF. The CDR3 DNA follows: TGCGCCAGCAGCCGCGACAGGGTGTGGTACAATGAGCAGTTCTTC.

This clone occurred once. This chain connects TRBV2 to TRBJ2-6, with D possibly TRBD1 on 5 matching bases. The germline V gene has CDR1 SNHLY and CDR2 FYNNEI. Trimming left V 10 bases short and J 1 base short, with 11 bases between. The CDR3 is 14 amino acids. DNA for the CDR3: TGTGCCATCGAACGACAGTCTGGGGCCAACGTCCTGACTTTC. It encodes CAIERQSGANVLTF.

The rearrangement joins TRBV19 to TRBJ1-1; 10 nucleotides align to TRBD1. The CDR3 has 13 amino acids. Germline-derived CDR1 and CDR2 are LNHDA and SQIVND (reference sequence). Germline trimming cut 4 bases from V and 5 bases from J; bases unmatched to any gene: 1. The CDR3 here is CASSRTGGTEAFF. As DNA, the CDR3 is TGTGCCAGTAGTAGGACAGGGGGGACTGAAGCTTTCTTT.

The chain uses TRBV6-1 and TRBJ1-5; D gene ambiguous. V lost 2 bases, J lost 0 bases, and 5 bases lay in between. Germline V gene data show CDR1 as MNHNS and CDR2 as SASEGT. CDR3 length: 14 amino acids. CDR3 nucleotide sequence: TGTGCCAGCAGTGAATCCAGTAGCAATCAGCCCCAGCATTTT. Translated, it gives CASSESSSNQPQHF.

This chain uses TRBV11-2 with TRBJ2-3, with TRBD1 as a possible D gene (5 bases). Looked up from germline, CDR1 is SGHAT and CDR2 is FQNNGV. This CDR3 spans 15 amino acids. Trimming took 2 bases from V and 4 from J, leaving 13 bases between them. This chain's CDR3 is CASSLKGLRSDTQYF. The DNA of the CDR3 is TGTGCCAGCAGCTTAAAGGGGTTGAGATCAGATACGCAGTATTTT. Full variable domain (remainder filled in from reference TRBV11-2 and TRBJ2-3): EAGVAQSPRYKIIEKRQSVAFWCNPISGHATLYWYQQILGQGPKLLIQFQNNGVVDDSQLPKDRFSAERLKGVDSTLKIQPAKLEDSAVYLCASSLKGLRSDTQYFGPGTRLTVL.